The source of this T cell receptor beta chain is a study of read filtering for tumor transcriptome and immune sequencing. The study's findings and limits: Single-read clonotypes: about 83% of IR-seq clonotypes (around 4% of reads), around three quarters of RNA-seq clonotypes (44.6% of reads). IR-seq captured clonotypes deeper and more reliably than RNA-seq.

Regarding this clonotype: Its matching antigen is unknown. A much bigger clone sits one base away, suggesting this may be a read error.

The library was built from about 400 ng RNA with molecular barcoded adaptors for alpha/delta and beta/gamma chains. TCRdb reanalysed the reads using MiXCR and keeps one entry per CDR3 protein. The sample has more than 45,000 distinct CDR3 sequences; 9% to 15% are singletons. The V and J ends lost 1 base and 5 bases respectively, with 12 bases between them. Germline V lookup: CDR1 SGHRS, CDR2 YFSETQ. The CDR3 covers 14 residues. Bone marrow was sampled from every patient at the time of active disease. This sequence was found in a donor over 35 with multiple myeloma. This chain links TRBV5-1 with TRBJ1-1, with D perhaps matching TRBD1 (5 bases). The sequenced material came from a population of CD138-negative cells sorted from bone marrow. The CDR3 nucleotides read TGCGCCAGCAGCTTGAGCGCAGGGCCTACTGAAGCTTTCTTT. Residues: CASSLSAGPTEAFF.